A selection of T cell receptor beta chains follows, all from one sample in a study of cytomegalovirus exposure and HLA in healthy donors. Generated by immunoSEQ multiplex PCR, the TCRdb table keeps only in-frame clones and is missing some. The sample consists of 71,000 or so clones, roughly 94% of them appearing once. Material for sequencing was PBMCs. The receptors stem from a man in his late teens or twenties in good health and CMV-seropositive. The CDR3 runs from the conserved cysteine through the conserved F or W. The D gene is left open where the match is weak. Clone size is not always given. Where it is, it says once, few, many or a class for expanded clones.

v_call	clone_size	d_call	j_call	cdr3_aa	cdr3_nt
TRBV7-9	NA	TRBD1	TRBJ1-3	CASSSLDRVSGNTIYF	TGTGCCAGCAGCTCACTGGACAGGGTGTCTGGAAACACCATATATTTT
TRBV28	once	TRBD2	TRBJ2-1	CASSLLAGVEQFF	TGTGCCAGCAGTTTACTAGCGGGAGTTGAGCAGTTCTTC
TRBV7-9	NA	NA	TRBJ2-5	CASSLQGYQETQYF	TGTGCCAGCAGCTTACAGGGGTACCAAGAGACCCAGTACTTC
TRBV18	NA	TRBD2	TRBJ2-1	CASSPPGAGGFNEQFF	TGTGCCAGCTCACCACCCGGGGCGGGAGGGTTCAATGAGCAGTTCTTC
TRBV4-1	NA	NA	TRBJ1-5	CASSQEATGNQPQHF	TGCGCCAGCAGCCAAGAGGCAACAGGCAATCAGCCCCAGCATTTT
TRBV27	NA	TRBD2	TRBJ2-1	CASSIAGTSGNEQFF	TGTGCCAGCAGTATTGCCGGGACTAGCGGGAATGAGCAGTTCTTC
TRBV4-2	NA	NA	TRBJ1-4	CASSPTGTGWTNEKLFF	TGTGCCAGCAGCCCGACGGGTACGGGGTGGACTAATGAAAAACTGTTTTTT
TRBV30	NA	NA	TRBJ1-3	CAWGGVGNTIYF	TGTGCCTGGGGAGGAGTTGGAAACACCATATATTTT
TRBV6-4	NA	NA	TRBJ2-7	CASRNRAAYEQYF	TGTGCCAGCAGGAACAGGGCGGCCTACGAGCAGTACTTC
TRBV9	NA	TRBD2	TRBJ2-1	CASSVSAGSSYNEQFF	TGTGCCAGCAGCGTATCAGCGGGGAGCTCCTACAATGAGCAGTTCTTC
TRBV28	NA	TRBD2	TRBJ2-1	CASSFAGGLRGEQFF	TGTGCCAGCAGTTTTGCGGGAGGGTTGAGGGGTGAGCAGTTCTTC
TRBV28	NA	TRBD1	TRBJ1-1	CASSSTGGPNTEAFF	TGTGCCAGCAGTTCGACAGGGGGCCCCAACACTGAAGCTTTCTTT
TRBV10-3	NA	NA	TRBJ2-3	CAISSVKDTQYF	TGTGCCATCAGTTCGGTGAAAGATACGCAGTATTTT
TRBV19	NA	NA	TRBJ2-7	CATGTGDYEQYF	TGTGCCACCGGGACGGGGGACTACGAGCAGTACTTC
TRBV2	once	TRBD1	TRBJ1-4	CASSEAGQGDEGLFF	TGTGCCAGCAGTGAGGCGGGACAGGGGGACGAGGGACTGTTTTTT
TRBV2	NA	TRBD1	TRBJ2-5	CASSEETGATQYF	TGTGCCAGCAGTGAAGAGACAGGGGCGACCCAGTACTTC
TRBV27	NA	NA	TRBJ1-1	CASSVGAGNTEAFF	TGTGCCAGCAGTGTGGGGGCCGGGAACACTGAAGCTTTCTTT
TRBV18	NA	TRBD1	TRBJ2-6	CASSPGLTGSGANVLTF	TGTGCCAGCTCGCCGGGCTTGACAGGGTCTGGGGCCAACGTCCTGACTTTC
TRBV28	NA	TRBD1	TRBJ1-2	CASSTRRDRGSIGYGYTF	TGTGCCAGCAGTACACGCCGGGACAGGGGGAGTATTGGCTATGGCTACACCTTC
TRBV7-3	NA	NA	TRBJ2-1	CASSLSGRDYNEQFF	TGTGCCAGCAGCTTAAGCGGTCGGGACTACAATGAGCAGTTCTTC
TRBV2	NA	NA	TRBJ2-3	CASSDSAVSTDTQYF	TGTGCCAGCAGTGACTCCGCGGTTAGCACAGATACGCAGTATTTT
TRBV10-3	NA	NA	TRBJ2-1	CAIRGLSLYNEQFF	TGTGCCATCAGGGGACTTTCTCTTTACAATGAGCAGTTCTTC
TRBV18	NA	NA	TRBJ1-2	CASSPPGQRYYGYTF	TGTGCCAGCTCACCCCCGGGACAAAGGTACTATGGCTACACCTTC